This T cell receptor beta chain was identified during a study of T-cell reconstitution after alpha-beta-depleted transplantation in children. General study findings and limits: One year post-transplant, T-cell counts and diversity were largely derived from T cells produced anew. In some patients, recipient T cells and intrathymic progenitors surviving conditioning explained high day-60 diversity. It was reported that alpha-beta T cells came from several hundred expanded graft clones (about two months after transplant).

This clonotype has a count of ten or more. Antigen unknown. J gave up 0 bases and V 6 bases, and 5 bases lay outside the gene matches. From germline, CDR1 is DFQATT and CDR2 SNEGSKA (reference sequence). The CDR3 consists of 14 residues. A TCRbeta library incorporating unique molecular identifiers was prepared. MiXCR, applied by TCRdb to the PCR reads, yields one record per CDR3 protein. The sample yields some 300,000 distinct CDR3 sequences, roughly 7.8% seen once. This chain links TRBV20-1 with TRBJ2-3; 8 nucleotides line up with TRBD2. The TCR originated in a female patient aged 2-15 years who had a stem cell transplant for Fanconi anemia, so the T cells may come from the graft donor. The sample in question was peripheral blood, obtained 360 days after TCRalphabeta/CD19-depleted stem cell transplant. CDR3 protein: CSALAAFSTDTQYF. The DNA of the CDR3 is TGCAGTGCACTAGCGGCCTTTAGCACAGATACGCAGTATTTT.